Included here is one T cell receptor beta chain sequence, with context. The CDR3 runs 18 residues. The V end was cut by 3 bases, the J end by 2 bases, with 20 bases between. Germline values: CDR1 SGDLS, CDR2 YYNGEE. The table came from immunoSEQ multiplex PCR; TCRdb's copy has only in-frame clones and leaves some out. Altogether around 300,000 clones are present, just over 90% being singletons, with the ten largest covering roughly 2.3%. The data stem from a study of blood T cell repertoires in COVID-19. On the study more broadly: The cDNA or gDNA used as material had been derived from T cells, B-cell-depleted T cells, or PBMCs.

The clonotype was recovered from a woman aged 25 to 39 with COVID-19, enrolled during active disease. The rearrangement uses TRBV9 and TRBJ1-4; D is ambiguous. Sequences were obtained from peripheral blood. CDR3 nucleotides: TGTGCCAGCAGCGAGGGAGTTGTTTCTTTTGGCACTAATGAAAAACTGTTTTTT. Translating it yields CASSEGVVSFGTNEKLFF.